Below, 23 T cell receptor beta chains from the same sample are listed, as sequenced in a study of early T cells in non-severe SARS-CoV-2 infection. TCRdb fed the 5' RACE reads into MiXCR, producing one record per CDR3 protein. The top ten clones hold about 8.1% of a sample with 90,000 to 120,000 distinct CDR3 sequences, roughly 11% of them seen once. Input material: whole blood. All receptors derive from an adult who was a healthcare worker with PCR-confirmed SARS-CoV-2 infection or an uninfected control (not recorded which).

The J gene is TRBJ1-1, the V gene TRBV7-8; D unclear. Germline loops: CDR1 SGHVS, CDR2 FQNEAQ. V was shortened by 4 bases and J by 4 bases, with 13 bases between the two germline ends. The CDR3 has 14 amino acids. This chain's CDR3 is CASSSGSLGTEAFF. CDR3 sequence (DNA): TGTGCCAGCAGCTCGGGATCGTTGGGCACTGAAGCTTTCTTT.

This clonotype was counted at least ten times. The V gene is TRBV11-3, the J gene TRBJ2-3, with 9 bases matching TRBD1. The germline V gene encodes CDR1 SGHNT and CDR2 YENEEA. The CDR3 is 14 residues long. V lost 3 bases and J lost 8; bases outside the gene matches: 6. This CDR3 reads CASSFRDRVGTQYF. The CDR3 DNA sequence: TGTGCCAGCAGCTTCCGGGACAGGGTCGGTACGCAGTATTTT.

For this clonotype: The junction and the germline gene differ at one end; a read error may be behind it. The chain carries TRBV5-4 and TRBJ2-2; 8 bases are a match to TRBD2. CDR1 and CDR2 from the germline V gene are SGHNT and YYREEE (reference sequence). This CDR3 region has 15 residues. CDR3 bases: TGTGCCAGCAGATTGGCGGGAGGCCACACCGGGGAGCTGTTTTTT. Encoded protein: CASRLAGGHTGELFF.

The rearrangement joins TRBV4-3 to TRBJ1-2, with D uncertain. The CDR3 runs to 13 residues. V dropped 2 bases and J dropped 1 base, with 5 bases sitting between them. CDR1 is LGHNA, CDR2 YSLEER, per germline. CDR3 sequence (DNA): TGCGCCAGCAGCCAATCACTTAACTATGGCTACACCTTC. Translation gives CASSQSLNYGYTF.

The sample holds many counts of this clonotype. The chain has TRBV3-1 and TRBJ2-1; D may be TRBD2 (5 bases). V was trimmed by 4 bases and J by 6 bases, leaving 16 bases between them. This CDR3 region has 15 residues. The V gene's germline CDR1 is LGHDT and CDR2 YNNKEL (reference sequence). CDR3 protein: CASSLSPSSGNEQFF. The CDR3 DNA sequence: TGTGCCAGCAGCCTATCCCCGTCGAGCGGCAATGAGCAGTTCTTC.

This clonotype was counted many times. V and J are TRBV6-4 and TRBJ2-1; 10 bases map to TRBD2. Unmatched junction bases numbered 9, after V lost 4 bases and J lost 6 bases. The CDR3 is 16 amino acids. Germline V gives CDR1 MRHNA, CDR2 SNTAGT. CDR3 DNA: TGTGCCAGCAGTGGAGAAGCGGGAGGGCCGGGCAATGAGCAGTTCTTC. As protein: CASSGEAGGPGNEQFF.

This clonotype showed up many times. J is TRBJ2-7 and V is TRBV7-2, with a tentative D call TRBD1 (6 bases). CDR3 length: 15 residues. V gave up 5 bases and J gave up 0 bases, with 14 bases separating them. CDR1 SGHTA and CDR2 FQGNSA come from the germline V gene. DNA for the CDR3: TGTGCCAGCAGCCCCCCGGACAGTCTCTCCTACGAGCAGTACTTC. This gives the protein CASSPPDSLSYEQYF.

This chain uses TRBV29-1 with TRBJ2-1, with 13 bases lining up with TRBD2. The CDR3 covers 19 residues. CDR1 is SQVTM and CDR2 is ANQGSEA in the germline V gene. After removal of 3 bases from V and 0 bases from J, the junction contained 11 bases not matched to a gene. CDR3 protein: CSVEGLAGRVVGSYNEQFF. The CDR3 bases are TGCAGCGTTGAGGGACTAGCGGGACGCGTGGTGGGCTCCTACAATGAGCAGTTCTTC.

This chain connects TRBV28 to TRBJ1-1, with 7 nucleotides matching TRBD1. CDR1 is MDHEN and CDR2 is SYDVKM in the germline V gene. The junction had 3 bases not matched to a gene; V was cut back by 7 bases and J by 4 bases. The CDR3 is 12 amino acids. The CDR3 bases are TGTGCCAGCACAAGACAGGGCACTGAAGCTTTCTTT. Translating gives CASTRQGTEAFF.

The chain carries TRBV11-3 and TRBJ2-1; D is perhaps TRBD2 (6 bases). Germline V gives CDR1 SGHNT, CDR2 YENEEA. The CDR3 is made up of 14 amino acids. Deletions cut 1 base from V and 7 bases from J, with 11 bases between. In DNA, the CDR3 is TGTGCCAGCAGCTTAGCGGGAGTGGCGAATGAGCAGTTCTTC. Its translation: CASSLAGVANEQFF. The full variable domain, with the rest looked up from reference TRBV11-3 and TRBJ2-1, is EAGVVQSPRYKIIEKKQPVAFWCNPISGHNTLYWYLQNLGQGPELLIRYENEEAVDDSQLPKDRFSAERLKGVDSTLKIQPAELGDSAVYLCASSLAGVANEQFFGPGTRLTVL.

This chain joins TRBV29-1 and TRBJ2-5; maybe TRBD1 (6 bases). Germline CDR1 reads SQVTM; CDR2 reads ANQGSEA. V lost 5 bases, J lost 5 bases, and 12 bases lay in between. The CDR3 is 12 amino acids. CDR3 loop: CSVTTGMETQYF. CDR3 sequence (DNA): TGCAGCGTTACCACAGGGATGGAGACCCAGTACTTC.

Here the CDR3 DNA reads TGTGCCAGCAGTACCGGGCCGGGGCCCCAGCATTTT. Protein sequence: CASSTGPGPQHF. The genes are TRBV12-3 or TRBV12-4 and TRBJ1-5; D is undetermined. This CDR3 region has 12 residues. V shed 5 bases and J shed 9 bases, with 11 bases lying between them.

This clonotype was observed a few times. The chain has TRBV7-7 and TRBJ2-7; 10 positions agree with TRBD1. With 5 bases clipped from V and 7 bases from J, the junction kept 11 bases outside the gene matches. CDR3 size: 15 residues. In germline, CDR1 is SSHAT, CDR2 FNYEAQ (reference sequence). CDR3 coding DNA: TGTGCCAGCAGCGCACCACGGGACAGGGGAGAGGAGCAGTACTTC. This encodes CASSAPRDRGEEQYF.

The chain carries TRBV25-1 and TRBJ2-2; the D gene is possibly TRBD2 (5 bases). CDR3 length equals 15 residues. Germline CDR1 reads MGHDK; CDR2 reads SYGVNS. V lost 2 bases to trimming and J lost 7 bases, with 14 bases between them. CDR3 protein: CASSEGGISGGELFF. CDR3 DNA sequence: TGTGCCAGCAGTGAAGGAGGTATCTCGGGCGGGGAGCTGTTTTTT.

At least ten counts were recorded for this clonotype. The chain couples TRBV29-1 to TRBJ2-5; no definite D call. The V gene's germline CDR1 is SQVTM and CDR2 ANQGSEA. Between the trimmed V and J ends, which lost 4 bases and 2 bases, there was a span of 11 bases. The CDR3 length is 13 residues. CDR3 protein: CSVGDSPQETQYF. Written as DNA, the CDR3 is TGCAGCGTTGGCGACTCTCCACAAGAGACCCAGTACTTC.

The rearrangement joins TRBV14 to TRBJ2-2; 13 nucleotides line up with TRBD2. V shed 0 bases, J shed 6 bases, and the junction held 7 bases outside the gene matches. There are 18 residues in the CDR3. Per the germline V gene, CDR1 is SGHDN and CDR2 is FVKESK. The chain's CDR3 is CASSQDRGLAGEAGELFF. CDR3 coding DNA: TGTGCCAGCAGCCAAGATCGTGGACTAGCGGGAGAGGCCGGGGAGCTGTTTTTT.

V is TRBV20-1 and J is TRBJ2-7; 8 bases are a match to TRBD2. The trim removed 1 base at V and 3 bases at J, leaving 5 bases unmatched. The CDR3 consists of 14 residues. Per the germline V gene, CDR1 is DFQATT and CDR2 is SNEGSKA (reference sequence). The CDR3 here is CSARVPAGVYEQYF. CDR3 in DNA: TGCAGTGCTAGAGTTCCAGCGGGGGTCTACGAGCAGTACTTC.

This clonotype was recorded at least ten times. J is TRBJ2-2 and V is TRBV10-3; TRBD2 is a possible D gene (6 bases). V was cut by 4 bases and J by 6 bases, with 9 bases left in between. The CDR3 has 13 amino acids. Germline CDR1 reads ENHRY; CDR2 reads SYGVKD. The CDR3 nucleotides read TGTGCCATCAGTGTCAGGGAGGCCGGGGAGCTGTTTTTT. Amino acids: CAISVREAGELFF.

The V call is TRBV28, the J call TRBJ1-5; D gene uncertain. Trimming pared 6 bases from V and 4 bases from J, leaving 7 bases between. The CDR3 is 12 residues long. The germline V gene has CDR1 MDHEN and CDR2 SYDVKM. The CDR3 spells CASRWGNQPQHF. The CDR3 DNA reads as TGTGCCAGCAGGTGGGGTAATCAGCCCCAGCATTTT.

The CDR3 sequence: CASRVGLAVGEQFF. CDR3 nucleotide sequence: TGTGCCAGCAGGGTAGGACTTGCTGTGGGTGAGCAGTTCTTC. The V gene is TRBV28, the J gene TRBJ2-1, with TRBD2 as a possible D gene (5 bases). V shed 6 bases and J shed 9 bases, with 18 bases lying between them. This CDR3 is built from 14 residues. Germline CDR1 reads MDHEN; CDR2 reads SYDVKM.

At least ten counts were recorded for this clonotype. The J gene is TRBJ1-4, the V gene TRBV6-1, with D unresolved. Germline V gives CDR1 MNHNS, CDR2 SASEGT. V lost 6 bases to trimming and J lost 6 bases, with 5 bases between them. The CDR3 is 11 residues long. CDR3 amino acids: CASRTDEKLFF. DNA of the CDR3: TGTGCCAGCAGGACCGATGAAAAACTGTTTTTT.

In this sample, this clonotype turned up a few times. V and J are TRBV2 and TRBJ2-1, with a possible D match to TRBD2 (5 bases). This CDR3 has 12 amino acids. The V end was cut by 8 bases, the J end by 6 bases, with 11 bases between. Germline assignment: CDR1 SNHLY and CDR2 FYNNEI. CDR3 coding DNA: TGTGCCAGCCGAGCGGACCTCAATGAGCAGTTCTTC. Translation: CASRADLNEQFF. Variable domain in full (rest from reference TRBV2 and TRBJ2-1): EPEVTQTPSHQVTQMGQEVILRCVPISNHLYFYWYRQILGQKVEFLVSFYNNEISEKSEIFDDQFSVERPDGSNFTLKIRSTKLEDSAMYFCASRADLNEQFFGPGTRLTVL.

This chain connects TRBV7-6 to TRBJ2-1, with 8 bases fitting TRBD2. The germline CDR1 and CDR2 sequences are SGHVS and FNYEAQ. The CDR3 is 16 residues long. V dropped 2 bases and J dropped 4; count of bases not matched to a gene: 7. This CDR3 reads CASSLTSGSWYNEQFF. The CDR3 coding sequence is TGTGCCAGCAGCTTAACGAGCGGGAGCTGGTACAATGAGCAGTTCTTC.